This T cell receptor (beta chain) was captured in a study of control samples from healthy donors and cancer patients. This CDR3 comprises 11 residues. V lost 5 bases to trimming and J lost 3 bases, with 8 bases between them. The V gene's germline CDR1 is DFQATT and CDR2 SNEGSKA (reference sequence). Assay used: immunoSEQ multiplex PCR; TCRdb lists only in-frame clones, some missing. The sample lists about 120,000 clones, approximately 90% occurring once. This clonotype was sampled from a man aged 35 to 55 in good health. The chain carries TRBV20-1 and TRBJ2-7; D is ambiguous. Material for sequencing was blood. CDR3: CSAADGYEQYF. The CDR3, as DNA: TGCAGTGCTGCCGACGGCTACGAGCAGTACTTC.